This TCR beta chain was recorded in a study of regulatory T cells in long-lasting Graves disease. Turning to the study itself: Newly diagnosed Graves' patients had taken antithyroid drugs under 3 months. Points from the study as a whole: Graves' patients with persistent disease showed TCR diversity lower than patients newly diagnosed.

According to the study, TCR beta libraries were built with iRepertoire HTBI primers and CDR3-region Arm-PCR. Via MiXCR, TCRdb re-called the multiplex PCR reads, giving one row per CDR3 protein. Altogether approximately 480,000 distinct CDR3 sequences are present, 15% to 20% being singletons, with the ten largest covering 12%. Time point denoted: newly diagnosed GD, antithyroid drugs for less than 3 months. RNA from PBMCs was the source of the TCR library. Germline loops: CDR1 MNHEY, CDR2 SMNVEV (reference sequence). Between the trimmed V and J ends, which lost 5 bases and 4 bases, there was a span of 23 bases. The CDR3 has 17 amino acids. Worth noting for this clonotype: The antigen remains unidentified.

This same sample was also taken into another study, of T cells in Graves' hyperthyroidism and ophthalmopathy. As that study records: The TCR CDR3 was amplified in a first-round RT-PCR using the HTBI primer set.

The chain has TRBV27 and TRBJ1-1, with D perhaps TRBD1 (5 bases). This sequence originates from a man aged 40-50 years with Graves disease. The source was peripheral blood mononuclear cells (PBMCs), collected at new diagnosis, from a patient treated with antithyroid drugs. The CDR3 sequence: CASSLRGLSSFGTEAFF. CDR3 in DNA: TGTGCCAGCAGTCTGCGGGGCCTTTCTTCATTTGGCACTGAAGCTTTCTTT.